These T cell receptor beta chains were read from a single sample in a study of blood T cell repertoires in COVID-19. Method: immunoSEQ multiplex PCR; TCRdb's copy keeps in-frame clones and lacks some. The sample has about 430,000 clones; roughly 84% are singletons. Sample: PBMCs or T cells enriched from blood (not recorded which). The origin of the receptors is a woman aged 18-29 years who had been exposed to COVID-19. The CDR3 runs from the conserved cysteine through the conserved F or W. D genes are given only for firm matches. A row's size may be missing; if present it is once, few, many or a size class.

v_gene	j_gene	d_gene	abundance	CDR3aa	CDR3nt
TRBV3-1/TRBV3-2	TRBJ2-3	TRBD2	NA	CASSQGTSGVSTDTQYF	TGTGCCAGCAGCCAAGGGACTAGCGGGGTTAGCACAGATACGCAGTATTTT
TRBV5-1	TRBJ1-6	NA	NA	CASSLIVGDSPLHF	TGCGCCAGCAGCTTGATCGTAGGGGATTCACCCCTCCACTTT
TRBV18	TRBJ1-5	NA	NA	CASSLTQGAQGNQPQHF	TGTGCCAGCTCACTAACACAGGGCGCCCAGGGCAATCAGCCCCAGCATTTT
TRBV29-1	TRBJ1-1	TRBD1	NA	CSVRDSEAFF	TGCAGCGTCCGGGACAGTGAAGCTTTCTTT
TRBV11-3	TRBJ1-1	TRBD1	NA	CASSSWTGPNTEAFF	TGTGCCAGCAGCTCGTGGACAGGCCCGAACACCGAAGCTTTCTTT
TRBV28	TRBJ1-3	NA	few	CASQPPGSGNTIYF	TGTGCCAGCCAACCCCCGGGCTCTGGAAACACCATATATTTT
TRBV19	TRBJ1-6	TRBD1	NA	CASSTGQGSPTNSPLHF	TGTGCCAGTAGTACCGGACAGGGGTCTCCGACAAATTCACCCCTCCACTTT
TRBV27	TRBJ2-3	TRBD2	NA	CASSMTSGGIADTQYF	TGTGCCAGCAGTATGACTAGCGGGGGTATAGCAGATACGCAGTATTTT
TRBV7-2	TRBJ2-5	NA	NA	CASREVGAAETQYF	TGTGCCAGCAGGGAGGTGGGGGCAGCAGAGACCCAGTACTTC
TRBV6-6	TRBJ2-5	TRBD1	NA	CASSYGQGLQETQYF	TGTGCCAGCAGTTACGGACAGGGCCTCCAAGAGACCCAGTACTTC
TRBV7-9	TRBJ1-1	NA	NA	CASSLKPRTEAFF	TGTGCCAGCAGCTTAAAACCGCGGACTGAAGCTTTCTTT
TRBV20-1	TRBJ1-2	NA	NA	CSAVGDGYTF	TGCAGTGCTGTGGGAGATGGCTACACCTTC
TRBV3-1/TRBV3-2	TRBJ2-7	TRBD2	NA	CASTGGDGRRRASRPYEQYF	TGTGCCAGCACCGGGGGGGATGGCAGGCGGCGAGCGTCCCGCCCCTACGAGCAGTACTTC
TRBV6-5	TRBJ2-5	TRBD2	NA	CAGKTSGMFQETQYF	TGTGCCGGCAAGACTAGCGGGATGTTCCAAGAGACCCAGTACTTC
TRBV5-4	TRBJ2-7	NA	few	CASSYFLGSSYEQYF	TGTGCCAGCAGCTATTTCCTTGGGAGCTCCTACGAGCAGTACTTC
TRBV5-1	TRBJ2-5	NA	NA	CASSLGEFQETQYF	TGCGCCAGCAGCTTGGGGGAGTTTCAAGAGACCCAGTACTTC
TRBV18	TRBJ1-6	NA	NA	CASSPEGRLDNSPLHF	TGTGCCAGCTCACCGGAGGGGCGCCTTGATAATTCACCCCTCCACTTT
TRBV9	TRBJ2-1	TRBD2	once	CASSFLGGLAGDNEQFF	TGTGCCAGCAGCTTTCTAGGGGGACTAGCGGGCGACAATGAGCAGTTCTTC
TRBV9	TRBJ1-2	NA	once	CASSAPPGYNYGYTF	TGTGCCAGCAGCGCACCACCCGGGTACAACTATGGCTACACCTTC
TRBV3-1/TRBV3-2	TRBJ1-1	NA	NA	CASSLVQYTEAFF	TGTGCCAGCAGCCTCGTACAGTACACTGAAGCTTTCTTT
TRBV30	TRBJ2-7	NA	NA	CAWSVHGGREQYF	TGTGCCTGGAGTGTACATGGAGGCAGGGAGCAGTACTTC
TRBV6-5	TRBJ2-7	TRBD1	NA	CASRNGQGSYEQYF	TGTGCCAGCAGGAACGGACAGGGATCTTACGAGCAGTACTTC